One sample yielded the 25 T cell receptor beta chains listed below, sequenced in a study of blood T cell repertoires in COVID-19. Assay used: immunoSEQ multiplex PCR; TCRdb lists only in-frame clones, some missing. The sample holds about 380,000 clones, about 90% seen once. Sequenced input: PBMCs or T cells enriched from blood (not recorded which). These receptors came from a woman between 25 and 40 years old who had recovered from COVID-19.

The rearrangement links TRBV3-1 (or the pseudogene TRBV3-2) to TRBJ2-3, with 14 bases that match TRBD2. CDR1 is LGHDT, CDR2 YNNKEL, per germline (reference sequence). V lost 6 bases to trimming and J lost 4 bases; unmatched junction nucleotides: 12. The CDR3 has 18 amino acids. The DNA for the CDR3 is TGTGCCAGCAGTCTGTCACCGGGACTAGCGGGAGTCCCAGATACGCAGTATTTT. The encoded protein is CASSLSPGLAGVPDTQYF.

The gene calls are TRBV3-1 (or the pseudogene TRBV3-2) and TRBJ1-1, with D unresolved. V was shortened by 5 bases and J by 1 base, with 11 bases between the two germline ends. The CDR3 has 14 amino acids. Germline V gene data show CDR1 as LGHDT and CDR2 as YNNKEL (reference sequence). Written as DNA, the CDR3 is TGTGCCAGCAGCAGCGGCAGAGAGAACACTGAAGCTTTCTTT. Protein product: CASSSGRENTEAFF.

The rearrangement links TRBV20-1 to TRBJ1-6; D unresolved. Per germline, CDR1 DFQATT and CDR2 SNEGSKA (reference sequence). Trimming shortened V by 6 bases and J by 10 bases, and 7 bases separated the two germline ends. This CDR3 spans 10 amino acids. CDR3 sequence (DNA): TGCAGTGCAGAGGCATCACCCCTCCACTTT. Translating gives CSAEASPLHF.

The rearrangement uses TRBV6-5 and TRBJ2-2; TRBD2 aligns across 10 bases. Per the germline V gene, CDR1 is MNHEY and CDR2 is SVGAGI. V lost 6 bases, J lost 7 bases, and 5 bases stayed unmatched. The CDR3 loop spans 14 amino acids. The CDR3 nucleotides are TGTGCCAGCAGGGCGGGACTAGCGATCGGGGAGCTGTTTTTT. Its translation is CASRAGLAIGELFF.

This clone was seen a single time. The chain's CDR3 is CASSLDRQMGTNEKLFF. The CDR3 bases are TGCGCCAGCAGCTTGGACAGACAGATGGGTACTAATGAAAAACTGTTTTTT. The chain recombines TRBV5-1 with TRBJ1-4; D is possibly TRBD1 (5 bases). The CDR3 extends over 17 amino acids. In germline, CDR1 is SGHRS, CDR2 YFSETQ. Trimming cost V 0 bases and J 2 bases, with 14 bases left between them.

In nucleotides, the CDR3 is TGTGCCAGCAGTGTGACCGCGGGGGGGGAGACCCAGTACTTC. Amino acids: CASSVTAGGETQYF. The chain recombines TRBV28 with TRBJ2-5; 9 bases fit TRBD2. Germline lookup yields CDR1 MDHEN and CDR2 SYDVKM. The CDR3 length is 14 residues. J lost 5 bases, V lost 5 bases, and 6 bases had no gene match.

The J gene is TRBJ1-2, the V gene TRBV18; D perhaps matches TRBD1 (5 bases). The CDR3 spans 15 residues. Germline V lookup: CDR1 KGHSH, CDR2 LQKENI. Trimming removed 0 bases from V and 4 bases from J, with 12 bases in between. CDR3 sequence (DNA): TGTGCCAGCTCACCACCGCAGACAGACCCCTATGGCTACACCTTC. Amino acid sequence: CASSPPQTDPYGYTF.

A remark on this clone: The identical CDR3 is also encoded by other nucleotide sequences in the sample. The CDR3 is CASSLEGSGNTIYF. DNA of the CDR3: TGTGCCAGCAGCTTGGAGGGGTCAGGAAACACCATATATTTT. The chain combines TRBV5-5 with TRBJ1-3; a weak D match, TRBD1 (5 bases). Germline V CDR1 and CDR2: SGHKS, YYEKEE (reference sequence). Trimming took 0 bases from V and 4 from J, leaving 8 bases between them. The CDR3 is 14 amino acids.

CDR3 region: CASSHPTSGGSSYNEQFF. The CDR3 coding sequence is TGTGCCAGCAGCCATCCGACTAGCGGGGGGTCGTCCTACAATGAGCAGTTCTTC. The chain employs TRBV3-1 (or the pseudogene TRBV3-2) and TRBJ2-1; TRBD2 matches 13 bases. V lost 3 bases and J lost 1; bases outside the gene matches: 6. The germline gives CDR1 LGHDT, CDR2 YNNKEL (reference sequence). CDR3 length: 18 amino acids.

The CDR3 nucleotides read TGTGCCAGCAGTTTATCTTTCAGACAGGGGTTCAATCAGCCCCAGCATTTT. Translation: CASSLSFRQGFNQPQHF. This sequence joins TRBV28 and TRBJ1-5, with TRBD1 identical over 8 bases. The CDR3 runs 17 residues. Germline values: CDR1 MDHEN, CDR2 SYDVKM. The junction had 8 bases not matched to a gene; V was cut back by 1 base and J by 3 bases.

This chain links TRBV2 with TRBJ1-3; 10 bases match TRBD1. J was trimmed by 7 bases and V by 6 bases; bases with no gene match: 6. The CDR3 length is 14 residues. Germline V gene sequence: CDR1 SNHLY, CDR2 FYNNEI. For the CDR3, the DNA is TGTGCCAGCAGGAGGGACAGGGGAGGGAACACCATATATTTT. Translated, it gives CASRRDRGGNTIYF.

The CDR3 coding sequence is TGCGCCAGCAGCCACCGGGACAGGGACACTGAAGCTTTCTTT. Translation: CASSHRDRDTEAFF. J is TRBJ1-1 and V is TRBV5-1, with 9 bases fitting TRBD1. CDR3 length: 14 amino acids. V lost 4 bases to trimming and J lost 3 bases; unmatched junction nucleotides: 4. Germline V gene data show CDR1 as SGHRS and CDR2 as YFSETQ. The complete variable domain, with remaining parts taken from reference TRBV5-1 and TRBJ1-1, reads KAGVTQTPRYLIKTRGQQVTLSCSPISGHRSVSWYQQTPGQGLQFLFEYFSETQRNKGNFPGRFSGRQFSNSRSEMNVSTLELGDSALYLCASSHRDRDTEAFFGQGTRLTVV.

The V call is TRBV27, the J call TRBJ1-5; no definite D call. Trimming took 4 bases from V and 2 from J, leaving 6 bases between them. This CDR3 is built from 13 residues. Germline assignment: CDR1 MNHEY and CDR2 SMNVEV (reference sequence). The CDR3 DNA follows: TGTGCCAGCAGTTCTACCCGCAATCAGCCCCAGCATTTT. It yields the protein CASSSTRNQPQHF.

The chain employs TRBV27 and TRBJ2-7, with TRBD2 matching over 12 bases. CDR3 size: 15 residues. The V segment lost 4 bases and the J segment 6 bases; nucleotides outside the gene matches: 7. Germline CDR1 MNHEY, CDR2 SMNVEV (reference sequence). In DNA, the CDR3 is TGTGCCAGCAGTTCCACTAGCGGGGGGATCCGCGAGCAGTACTTC. Its translation is CASSSTSGGIREQYF.

The chain uses TRBV5-5 and TRBJ2-1; 10 bases line up with TRBD2. Germline V gene sequence: CDR1 SGHKS, CDR2 YYEKEE (reference sequence). The V segment lost 4 bases and the J segment 2 bases; nucleotides outside the gene matches: 6. This CDR3 has 16 residues. CDR3 residues: CASSTEGTSAYNEQFF. The CDR3 bases are TGTGCCAGCAGCACGGAGGGGACTAGCGCCTACAATGAGCAGTTCTTC.

V is TRBV5-1 and J is TRBJ2-1; D remains unclear. Trimming took off 1 base at V and 5 bases at J, with 10 bases between the two ends. The CDR3 spans 14 residues. CDR1 is SGHRS, CDR2 YFSETQ, per germline. The CDR3 is CASSLLDSDNEQFF. CDR3 nucleotides: TGCGCCAGCAGCTTGCTTGACTCAGACAATGAGCAGTTCTTC.

Points on this clone: Distinct nucleotide sequences in the sample also encode this CDR3. This chain joins TRBV7-9 and TRBJ1-5; D gene uncertain. CDR1 is SEHNR, CDR2 FQNEAQ, per germline (reference sequence). This CDR3 is built from 15 residues. V lost 1 base and J lost 1, with 8 bases in between. CDR3 loop: CASSLGGGSNQPQHF. The CDR3 coding sequence is TGTGCCAGCAGCTTAGGCGGTGGGAGCAATCAGCCCCAGCATTTT.

The genes are TRBV6-5 and TRBJ2-1; D not resolved. CDR3 length: 13 residues. Between the trimmed V and J ends, which lost 4 bases and 8 bases, there was a span of 12 bases. In germline, CDR1 is MNHEY, CDR2 SVGAGI. CDR3 residues: CASSSMQYDEQFF. CDR3 in DNA: TGTGCCAGCAGTTCGATGCAGTACGATGAGCAGTTCTTC.

The chain recombines TRBV7-9 with TRBJ1-3, with TRBD1 matching 7 bases. CDR1 is SEHNR and CDR2 is FQNEAQ in the germline V gene (reference sequence). J lost 2 bases, V lost 4 bases, and 2 bases had no gene match. The CDR3 loop spans 14 amino acids. CDR3 protein: CASSSTGPGNTIYF. In DNA, the CDR3 is TGTGCCAGCAGCTCGACAGGGCCTGGAAACACCATATATTTT.

The chain has TRBV7-6 and TRBJ2-7; the match to TRBD2 covers 8 bases. Per germline, CDR1 SGHVS and CDR2 FNYEAQ. Losses at the gene ends were 0 bases for V and 3 bases for J; bases not matched to a gene: 10. This CDR3 spans 17 amino acids. The CDR3 DNA follows: TGTGCCAGCAGCTTAGCGACGGTCCAGGGGACTAGCTACGAGCAGTACTTC. This encodes CASSLATVQGTSYEQYF.

The chain recombines TRBV20-1 with TRBJ1-2; D remains unclear. Germline CDR1 is DFQATT and CDR2 is SNEGSKA (reference sequence). V lost 2 bases and J 4 bases, leaving 5 bases between the germline ends. This CDR3 region has 11 residues. Here the CDR3 reads CSARNSYGYTF. As DNA, the CDR3 is TGCAGTGCTAGAAACAGCTATGGCTACACCTTC.

This chain joins TRBV27 and TRBJ2-1; no definite D call. V was cut by 5 bases and J by 10 bases, with 21 bases left in between. The CDR3 runs to 15 residues. Germline CDR1 is MNHEY and CDR2 is SMNVEV (reference sequence). DNA for the CDR3: TGTGCCAGCAGTCCAACATACTCTATGACGAGGGAGCAGTTCTTC. Amino acids: CASSPTYSMTREQFF.

The gene calls are TRBV10-3 and TRBJ2-7; D gene unclear. CDR3 length: 13 amino acids. Trimming left V 4 bases short and J 1 base short, with 8 bases between. The germline V gene has CDR1 ENHRY and CDR2 SYGVKD. This chain's CDR3 is CAISGLVSYEQYF. CDR3 nucleotide sequence: TGTGCCATCAGTGGGCTCGTATCCTACGAGCAGTACTTC.

The gene calls are TRBV5-4 and TRBJ2-3; TRBD2 agrees at 11 bases. Germline-derived CDR1 and CDR2 are SGHNT and YYREEE (reference sequence). Unmatched junction bases numbered 4, after V lost 5 bases and J lost 2 bases. This CDR3 has 15 amino acids. CDR3 nucleotides: TGTGCCAGCAGGGGGACTAGCGGCCCCACAGATACGCAGTATTTT. Translation: CASRGTSGPTDTQYF.

This clone was observed once. One end of the junction is discordant with germline, which a read error may explain. The genes are TRBV7-7 and TRBJ2-1; 11 bases align to TRBD2. CDR1 is SSHAT and CDR2 is FNYEAQ in the germline V gene (reference sequence). This CDR3 spans 15 amino acids. The CDR3 DNA sequence: TGTGCTAGCAGCTTAGGGACTAGCGGTTACAATGAGCAGTTCTTC. Encoded protein: CASSLGTSGYNEQFF.